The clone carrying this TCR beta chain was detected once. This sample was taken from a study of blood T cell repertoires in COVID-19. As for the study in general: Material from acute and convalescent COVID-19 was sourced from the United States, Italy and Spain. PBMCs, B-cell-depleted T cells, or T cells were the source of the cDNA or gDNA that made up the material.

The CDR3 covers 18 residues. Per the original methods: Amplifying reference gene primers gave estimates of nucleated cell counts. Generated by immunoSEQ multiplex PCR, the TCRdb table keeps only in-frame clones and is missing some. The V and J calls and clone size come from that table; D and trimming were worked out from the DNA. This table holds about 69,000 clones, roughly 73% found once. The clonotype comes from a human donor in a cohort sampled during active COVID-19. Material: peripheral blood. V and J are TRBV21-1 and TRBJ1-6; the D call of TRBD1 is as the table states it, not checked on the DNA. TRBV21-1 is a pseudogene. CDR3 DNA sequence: TGTGCCAGCAGCAAAGGCCCCAGGGGCCCTTCTTATAATTCACCCCTCCACTTT. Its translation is CASSKGPRGPSYNSPLHF.